One sample yielded the 8 T cell receptor beta chains listed below, sequenced in a study of CD8+ T cells in alopecia areata. Investigators isolated RNA and reverse transcribed it into cDNA to act as the sequencing template. The table came from immunoSEQ multiplex PCR; TCRdb's copy has only in-frame clones and leaves some out. The table has 150,000 to 200,000 clones, about three fifths seen once. Specified treatment: oral pan-JAK inhibitor, 5-10 mg twice daily. The source was CD4+ T cells sorted from blood, collected at week 24, from a patient treated with tofacitinib. Receptors were obtained from a human donor with alopecia areata.

This clone was detected a few times. The identical CDR3 is also encoded by other nucleotide sequences in the sample. The chain links TRBV29-1 to TRBJ1-1; 7 positions match TRBD1. V shed 6 bases and J 0 bases; nucleotides not matched to a gene: 4. CDR3 length: 13 amino acids. The germline gives CDR1 SQVTM, CDR2 ANQGSEA. This CDR3 reads CSVRQGMNTEAFF. The CDR3 DNA reads as TGCAGCGTCCGACAGGGTATGAACACTGAAGCTTTCTTT.

The rearrangement links TRBV5-1 to TRBJ1-5; 8 positions agree with TRBD1. The CDR3 runs to 15 residues. Looked up from germline, CDR1 is SGHRS and CDR2 is YFSETQ. V was pared by 2 bases and J by 1 base, with 2 bases of the junction left unmatched. CDR3: CASSLGQGSNQPQHF. The CDR3 bases are TGCGCCAGCAGCTTAGGACAGGGCAGCAATCAGCCCCAGCATTTT.

The chain links TRBV6-1 to TRBJ1-1, with 8 bases lining up with TRBD1. The V segment lost 8 bases and the J segment 1 base; nucleotides outside the gene matches: 9. The CDR3 contains 15 residues. The germline V gene encodes CDR1 MNHNS and CDR2 SASEGT. The CDR3 region has the DNA TGTGCCAGCCAGCAGATGACAGGGGCGAACACTGAAGCTTTCTTT. Translated, it gives CASQQMTGANTEAFF.

This clone has more than one count but fewer than ten. This chain links TRBV10-3 with TRBJ1-2, with D maybe TRBD1 (5 bases). Trimming took off 7 bases at V and 8 bases at J, with 11 bases between the two ends. CDR1 is ENHRY and CDR2 is SYGVKD in the germline V gene. This CDR3 has 11 amino acids. This chain's CDR3 is CAIMGEGGYTF. As DNA, the CDR3 is TGTGCCATCATGGGGGAGGGCGGCTACACCTTC.

The genes are TRBV5-1 and TRBJ2-5; 7 nucleotides align to TRBD1. Germline CDR1 SGHRS, CDR2 YFSETQ. V lost 6 bases, J lost 5 bases, and 13 bases stayed unmatched. The CDR3 is 15 residues long. DNA of the CDR3: TGCGCCAGCAACCCCCAAAGCGGACAGGTGGAGACCCAGTACTTC. It encodes CASNPQSGQVETQYF.

The chain recombines TRBV29-1 with TRBJ1-1, with a weak D call TRBD1 (5 bases). The ends were cut back, 6 bases at V and 5 bases at J, with 16 bases in the middle. Germline lookup yields CDR1 SQVTM and CDR2 ANQGSEA. This CDR3 region has 13 residues. CDR3 sequence: CSVNQRGETEAFF. In nucleotides, the CDR3 is TGCAGCGTCAACCAAAGGGGTGAGACTGAAGCTTTCTTT.

The rearrangement uses TRBV10-3 and TRBJ2-1; TRBD1 is a possible D gene (5 bases). In germline, CDR1 is ENHRY, CDR2 SYGVKD. Deletions cut 4 bases from V and 6 bases from J, with 25 bases between. The length of the CDR3 is 18 residues. This chain's CDR3 is CAISGRRVGSQGSNEQFF. As DNA, the CDR3 is TGTGCCATCAGTGGTCGAAGAGTCGGGTCCCAGGGTTCCAATGAGCAGTTCTTC.

As regards this clone: In the same sample, other DNA sequences code for this CDR3. The V gene is TRBV29-1, the J gene TRBJ2-3; no reliable D call. CDR3 length: 12 residues. Germline V gene lookup returns CDR1 SQVTM and CDR2 ANQGSEA. V was trimmed by 3 bases and J by 0 bases, leaving 4 bases between them. The CDR3 reads CSVEPSTDTQYF. In DNA form, the CDR3 reads TGCAGCGTTGAGCCTAGCACAGATACGCAGTATTTT.